The rows below give T cell receptor beta chains drawn from one sample of a study of blood T cell repertoires in COVID-19. Sequenced by immunoSEQ multiplex PCR; TCRdb stores in-frame clones only, minus some. This sample yields over 200,000 clones, of which about 85% are seen a single time; 9.5% to 14% belongs to the top ten. Sequenced: PBMCs or T cells enriched from blood (not recorded which). Receptor source: a man aged 25-40 years who had recovered from COVID-19. Each CDR3 is given with its conserved first and last residue. A D gene is named only where the DNA matches it firmly. Clone size, where shown, is once, few, many, or a class for clones that have expanded.

j_gene,d_gene,v_gene,abundance,CDR3aa,CDR3nt
TRBJ1-5,.,TRBV24-1,.,CATSDREGNQPQHF,TGTGCCACCAGTGACAGGGAAGGGAATCAGCCCCAGCATTTT
TRBJ2-5,.,TRBV24-1,.,CATSDLETQYF,TGTGCCACCAGTGATCTGGAGACCCAGTACTTC
TRBJ2-7,.,TRBV6-5,few,CASSYSTQPSSYEQYF,TGTGCCAGCAGTTACTCGACTCAGCCCAGCTCCTACGAGCAGTACTTC
TRBJ2-7,.,TRBV29-1,.,CSVELGGDSYEQYF,TGCAGCGTTGAACTGGGCGGGGACTCCTACGAGCAGTACTTC
TRBJ1-1,.,TRBV5-5,.,CASSPAGVSTEAFF,TGTGCCAGCAGCCCCGCGGGGGTGAGCACTGAAGCTTTCTTT
TRBJ2-1,.,TRBV11-3,.,CASSLDGGLKHNEQFF,TGTGCCAGCAGCTTAGACGGCGGACTGAAGCACAATGAGCAGTTCTTC
TRBJ2-2,TRBD2,TRBV6-5,.,CASRRTSGGAGELFF,TGTGCCAGCAGAAGGACTAGCGGGGGGGCCGGGGAGCTGTTTTTT
TRBJ1-2,.,TRBV12-3/TRBV12-4,.,CASSFGVGYTF,TGTGCCAGCAGTTTCGGGGTAGGCTACACCTTC
TRBJ1-1,TRBD1,TRBV9,once,CASSVRDSTEAFF,TGTGCCAGCAGCGTCCGGGACAGCACTGAAGCTTTCTTT
TRBJ2-7,TRBD1,TRBV6-2/TRBV6-3,.,CASSLSPTGSYEQYF,TGTGCCAGCAGTTTGTCTCCGACAGGGTCCTACGAGCAGTACTTC
TRBJ1-5,.,TRBV7-4,.,CASSSTRHRHQPQHF,TGTGCCAGCAGCTCCACGAGGCACCGTCACCAGCCCCAGCATTTT
TRBJ1-3,.,TRBV5-6,.,CASNVYQRIVPIYF,TGTGCCAGCAACGTCTACCAGAGGATTGTGCCCATATATTTT
TRBJ2-2,.,TRBV7-9,.,CAKTSVGQNTGELFF,TGTGCCAAAACAAGTGTGGGACAGAACACCGGGGAGCTGTTTTTT
TRBJ1-3,.,TRBV7-9,.,CASSEQDSSGNTIYF,TGTGCCAGCAGCGAACAGGACAGCTCTGGAAACACCATATATTTT
TRBJ2-7,.,TRBV5-1,.,CASSLDSREQYF,TGCGCCAGCAGCTTGGACAGCCGCGAGCAGTACTTC
TRBJ2-1,TRBD2,TRBV28,.,CASSSGGQNEQFF,TGTGCCAGCAGTTCGGGAGGTCAGAATGAGCAGTTCTTC
TRBJ2-2,TRBD1,TRBV19,.,CACQGAPIFTGELFF,TGTGCCTGCCAGGGGGCCCCTATTTTTACCGGGGAGCTGTTTTTT
TRBJ1-6,TRBD1,TRBV6-4,.,CASSETGARSPLHF,TGTGCCAGCAGTGAGACAGGGGCTCGATCACCCCTCCACTTT
TRBJ1-5,.,TRBV4-3,.,CASSQRIDKAYNQPQHF,TGCGCCAGCAGCCAACGGATCGACAAGGCCTACAATCAGCCCCAGCATTTT
TRBJ2-1,.,TRBV19,once,CASHPFGLPYNEQFF,TGTGCCAGCCACCCCTTCGGACTACCATACAATGAGCAGTTCTTC
TRBJ2-7,.,TRBV30,.,CAWNGRQATEQYF,TGTGCCTGGAATGGGAGACAGGCTACCGAGCAGTACTTC
TRBJ2-7,.,TRBV6-5,.,CASSYSSGIPEQYF,TGTGCCAGCAGTTACTCAAGTGGCATCCCCGAGCAGTACTTC
TRBJ1-2,TRBD1,TRBV7-3,.,CASSFGPTGAKGGYTF,TGTGCCAGCAGCTTCGGTCCCACAGGGGCAAAGGGTGGCTACACCTTC
TRBJ1-1,TRBD1,TRBV7-2,.,CASSLDRGVTEAFF,TGTGCCAGCAGCCTTGACAGGGGTGTCACTGAAGCTTTCTTT
TRBJ2-5,TRBD2,TRBV6-6,.,CASASGGGTQYF,TGTGCCAGCGCTAGCGGTGGGGGGACCCAGTACTTC
TRBJ2-1,.,TRBV5-8,.,CASHHRDSYNEQFF,TGTGCCAGCCACCACAGAGACTCCTACAATGAGCAGTTCTTC